Following are 17 T cell receptor beta chains from one sample sequenced in a study of regulatory T cells in long-lasting Graves disease. HTBI primers from iRepertoire and Arm-PCR of CDR3 regions yielded the TCR beta libraries. Each CDR3 protein gets one entry after TCRdb re-called the multiplex PCR reads with MiXCR. The sample includes some 200,000 distinct CDR3 sequences, roughly 20% seen only once; the top ten take approximately 12%. The time point is: newly diagnosed GD, antithyroid drugs for less than 3 months. Researchers made the TCR library from RNA that was extracted from PBMCs. The data also belong to a second study, concerning T cells in Graves' hyperthyroidism and ophthalmopathy.

The material was peripheral blood mononuclear cells (PBMCs), obtained at new diagnosis, from a patient treated with antithyroid drugs. Receptors were obtained from a woman aged 25 to 39 with Graves disease.

The CDR3 sequence: CASSRGPGHTEAFF. CDR3 DNA sequence: TGTGCCAGCAGCCGAGGGCCAGGGCACACTGAAGCTTTCTTT. V is TRBV6-2 or TRBV6-3 and J is TRBJ1-1; perhaps TRBD1 as D (5 bases). Germline V gene sequence: CDR1 MNHEY, CDR2 SVGEGT. Trimming took off 6 bases at V and 3 bases at J, with 14 bases between the two ends. The CDR3 runs to 14 residues.

This clonotype was seen only a few times. The CDR3 is CASSPGPNTGELFF. CDR3 sequence (DNA): TGTGCCAGCAGCCCGGGGCCGAACACCGGGGAGCTGTTTTTT. The chain recombines TRBV11-2 with TRBJ2-2; D may match TRBD1 or TRBD2 (5 bases each). Germline assignment: CDR1 SGHAT and CDR2 FQNNGV. This CDR3 has 14 amino acids. Trimming took 5 bases from V and 0 from J, leaving 7 bases between them.

Ten or more counts support this clonotype. This chain links TRBV20-1 with TRBJ1-6; D gene unclear. V was trimmed by 2 bases and J by 8 bases, leaving 7 bases between them. In germline, CDR1 is DFQATT, CDR2 SNEGSKA (reference sequence). The CDR3 sequence is 12 residues long. The CDR3 coding sequence is TGCAGTGCTAGAACACGGCATTCACCCCTCCACTTT. Translated, it gives CSARTRHSPLHF.

This clonotype came up many times. This chain links TRBV28 with TRBJ2-4, with 7 bases matching TRBD2. The CDR3 loop spans 13 amino acids. The germline V gene encodes CDR1 MDHEN and CDR2 SYDVKM. The J segment lost 6 bases and the V segment lost 7 bases, leaving 6 bases of the junction unmatched. The CDR3 protein is CASTGGGRNIQYF. The CDR3 region has the DNA TGTGCCAGCACGGGAGGAGGTAGAAACATTCAGTACTTC.

There are many counts of this clonotype. This chain links TRBV7-8 with TRBJ1-1; D gene uncertain. V was pared by 1 base and J by 7 bases, with 13 bases between. Germline V gives CDR1 SGHVS, CDR2 FQNEAQ. The CDR3 has 14 amino acids. CDR3 in amino acids: CASSLGILQIEAFF. In DNA, the CDR3 is TGTGCCAGCAGCTTAGGGATTTTGCAGATTGAAGCTTTCTTT.

In this sample, this clonotype turned up many times. V and J are TRBV12-3 or TRBV12-4 and TRBJ2-4; possibly TRBD2 for D (5 bases). Trimming took 3 bases from V and 0 from J, leaving 6 bases between them. The length of the CDR3 is 14 residues. CDR3 coding DNA: TGTGCCAGCAGTTTCGGACTAGCCAAAAACATTCAGTACTTC. Translated: CASSFGLAKNIQYF.

This clonotype was recorded at least ten times. V is TRBV2 and J is TRBJ1-3, with unresolved D. CDR1 and CDR2 from the germline V gene are SNHLY and FYNNEI. The CDR3 is 13 residues long. The V and J ends lost 8 bases and 4 bases respectively, with 12 bases between them. The CDR3, as DNA: TGTGCCAGCGACCCCGCGCGGGGAAACACCATATATTTT. This codes for CASDPARGNTIYF.

This clonotype was seen at least ten times. This rearrangement joins TRBV5-8 to TRBJ2-5; D unclear. The ends were cut back, 4 bases at V and 2 bases at J, with 9 bases in the middle. CDR1 is SGHTS and CDR2 is YDEGEE in the germline V gene. The CDR3 loop spans 13 amino acids. CDR3 residues: CASSGTPQETQYF. The DNA of the CDR3 is TGTGCCAGCAGCGGTACACCGCAAGAGACCCAGTACTTC.

This clonotype was seen repeatedly, ten times or more. V and J are TRBV7-9 and TRBJ2-1, with a tentative D call TRBD1 (7 bases). Germline V gene lookup returns CDR1 SEHNR and CDR2 FQNEAQ (reference sequence). This CDR3 comprises 14 residues. V shed 7 bases and J shed 1 base, with 11 bases lying between them. CDR3 coding DNA: TGTGCCAGCAACGGGGGACAGTCCTACAATGAGCAGTTCTTC. It yields the protein CASNGGQSYNEQFF. Full variable domain (remainder filled in from reference TRBV7-9 and TRBJ2-1): DTGVSQNPRHKITKRGQNVTFRCDPISEHNRLYWYRQTLGQGPEFLTYFQNEAQLEKSRLLSDRFSAERPKGSFSTLEIQRTEQGDSAMYLCASNGGQSYNEQFFGPGTRLTVL.

At least ten counts were recorded for this clonotype. The rearrangement uses TRBV28 and TRBJ1-2; D gene ambiguous. CDR1 MDHEN and CDR2 SYDVKM come from the germline V gene. CDR3 length equals 16 residues. V was shortened by 4 bases and J by 8 bases, with 23 bases between the two germline ends. The CDR3 is CASSCTGTHRHCGYTF. CDR3 sequence (DNA): TGTGCCAGCAGTTGTACTGGAACTCATCGGCACTGCGGCTACACCTTC.

V and J are TRBV12-5 and TRBJ2-1, with TRBD2 identical over 12 bases. The CDR3 contains 18 residues. Germline CDR1 and CDR2: LGHNT and FRNRAP. V was clipped by 5 bases and J by 0 bases; unmatched bases: 8. The CDR3 loop is CASGPGTSGLSSYNEQFF. CDR3 coding DNA: TGTGCTAGTGGTCCCGGGACTAGCGGGTTGAGCTCCTACAATGAGCAGTTCTTC.

This clonotype was found many times. As DNA, the CDR3 is TGTGCCAGCCCTCCCGTGAACACTGAAGCTTTCTTT. This sequence encodes CASPPVNTEAFF. The chain joins TRBV25-1 to TRBJ1-1, with unresolved D. Germline loops: CDR1 MGHDK, CDR2 SYGVNS. The CDR3 sequence is 12 residues long. The V gene lost 8 bases and the J gene lost 0 bases, with 7 bases spanning the gap.

This clonotype was counted at least ten times. The J gene is TRBJ2-1, the V gene TRBV28, with 9 bases that match TRBD2. Germline CDR1 is MDHEN and CDR2 is SYDVKM. The ends lost 3 bases at V and 5 bases at J; junction bases unmatched: 8. The CDR3 is 16 residues long. CDR3 bases: TGTGCCAGCAGTTTGAGACTAGCGGTCACAGACAATGAGCAGTTCTTC. This translates into CASSLRLAVTDNEQFF.

This clonotype was detected a few times. V and J are TRBV19 and TRBJ2-1; 9 bases match TRBD2. The germline gives CDR1 LNHDA, CDR2 SQIVND (reference sequence). The CDR3 is 13 residues long. J was trimmed by 8 bases and V by 6 bases; bases with no gene match: 5. The CDR3 spells CASSEAGGDEQFF. The CDR3 DNA is TGTGCCAGTAGCGAAGCGGGAGGCGATGAGCAGTTCTTC.

This clonotype was counted many times. This chain uses TRBV6-1 with TRBJ1-2; TRBD1 matches at 7 bases. The CDR3 loop spans 14 amino acids. With 6 bases clipped from V and 5 bases from J, the junction kept 9 bases outside the gene matches. CDR1 and CDR2 from the germline V gene are MNHNS and SASEGT. CDR3 sequence: CASSPSGTEYGYTF. For the CDR3, the DNA is TGTGCCAGCAGCCCCTCCGGGACAGAATATGGCTACACCTTC.

This clonotype was recorded many times. The chain carries TRBV5-1 and TRBJ2-1; 13 bases fit TRBD2. After removal of 4 bases from V and 7 bases from J, the junction contained 8 bases not matched to a gene. Germline V gene data show CDR1 as SGHRS and CDR2 as YFSETQ. This CDR3 is built from 16 residues. The CDR3 is CASSRILAGGGNEQFF. As DNA, the CDR3 is TGCGCCAGCAGCCGGATACTAGCGGGAGGGGGTAATGAGCAGTTCTTC.

This clonotype was picked up many times. V and J are TRBV10-1 and TRBJ1-6; no reliable D call. The CDR3 has 16 residues. The germline V gene has CDR1 WNHNN and CDR2 SYGVQD (reference sequence). V was cut by 8 bases and J by 1 base, with 15 bases left in between. CDR3 loop: CASLPGVISYNSPLHF. CDR3 coding DNA: TGCGCCAGCTTGCCCGGTGTAATTTCCTATAATTCACCCCTCCACTTT.